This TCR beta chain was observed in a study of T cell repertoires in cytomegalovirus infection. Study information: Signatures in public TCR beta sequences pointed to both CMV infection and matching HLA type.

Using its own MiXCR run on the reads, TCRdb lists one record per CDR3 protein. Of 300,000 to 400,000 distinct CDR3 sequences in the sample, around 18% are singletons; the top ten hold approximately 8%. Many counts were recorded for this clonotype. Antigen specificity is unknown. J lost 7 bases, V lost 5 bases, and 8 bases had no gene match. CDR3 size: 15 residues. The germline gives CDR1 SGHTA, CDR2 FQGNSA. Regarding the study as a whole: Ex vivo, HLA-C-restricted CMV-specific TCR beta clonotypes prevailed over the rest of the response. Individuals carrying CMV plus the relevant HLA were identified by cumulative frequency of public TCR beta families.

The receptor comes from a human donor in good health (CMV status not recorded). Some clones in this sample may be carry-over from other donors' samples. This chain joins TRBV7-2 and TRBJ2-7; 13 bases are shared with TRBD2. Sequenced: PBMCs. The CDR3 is CASSKTSGGALEQYF. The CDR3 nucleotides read TGTGCCAGCAGCAAAACTAGCGGGGGGGCTCTTGAGCAGTACTTC. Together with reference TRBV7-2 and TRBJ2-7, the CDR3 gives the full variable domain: GAGVSQSPSNKVTEKGKDVELRCDPISGHTALYWYRQSLGQGLEFLIYFQGNSAPDKSGLPSDRFSAERTGGSVSTLTIQRTQQEDSAVYLCASSKTSGGALEQYFGPGTRLTVT.